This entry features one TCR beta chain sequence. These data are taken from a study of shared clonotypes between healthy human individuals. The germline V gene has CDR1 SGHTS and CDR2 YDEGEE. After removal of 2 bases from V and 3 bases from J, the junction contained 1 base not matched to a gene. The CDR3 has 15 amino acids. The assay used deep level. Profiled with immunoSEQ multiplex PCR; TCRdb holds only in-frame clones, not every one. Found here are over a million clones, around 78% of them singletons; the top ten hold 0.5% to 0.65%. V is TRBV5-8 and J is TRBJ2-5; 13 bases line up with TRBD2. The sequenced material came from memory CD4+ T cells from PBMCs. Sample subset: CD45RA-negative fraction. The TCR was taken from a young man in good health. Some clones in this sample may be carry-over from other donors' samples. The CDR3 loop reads CASSFGLAGEETQYF. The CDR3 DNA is TGTGCCAGCAGCTTTGGACTAGCGGGAGAAGAGACCCAGTACTTC.